The rows below give T cell receptor beta chains drawn from one sample of a study of blood T cell repertoires in COVID-19. The table came from immunoSEQ multiplex PCR; TCRdb's copy has only in-frame clones and leaves some out. The data show about 260,000 clones, with approximately 85% seen just once and approximately 2.1% held by the top ten. The specimen was PBMCs or T cells enriched from blood (not recorded which). Receptor source: a woman in her forties or fifties who had recovered from COVID-19. The CDR3 runs from the conserved cysteine through the conserved F or W.

>TRBJ2-1|TRBV18
CASSPATGTYNEQFF
>TRBJ2-2|TRBV11-2
CASSRSNTGELFF
>TRBJ1-5|TRBV9
CASSGRTGGSDNQPQHF
>TRBJ2-2|TRBV9
CASSVARGENTGELFF
>TRBJ2-1|TRBV5-1
CASTILSTSGGYNEQFF
>TRBJ2-2|TRBV30
CAWSGQAGTVNTGELFF
>TRBJ1-4|TRBV20-1
CSASATGTNEKLFF
>TRBJ1-2|TRBV6-5
CASSYSQGRRGYTF
>TRBJ2-7|TRBV7-9
CASSLGLAGDEQYF
>TRBJ2-3|TRBV7-2
CASSLASGRGTDTQYF
>TRBJ2-5|TRBV11-3
CASSSSGGGETQYF
>TRBJ1-6|TRBV5-1
CASSFQGSPSPLHF
>TRBJ2-1|TRBV4-3
CASSPRTGGVRNEQFF
>TRBJ1-3|TRBV7-9
CASSSRDRGNTIYF
>TRBJ2-3|TRBV30
CAWKLAGTSTDTQYF
>TRBJ1-1|TRBV29-1
CSVYRALNTEAFF
>TRBJ1-6|TRBV19
CASSRRGGANSPLHF
>TRBJ2-1|TRBV11-3
CASSLGGVTYNEQFF
>TRBJ1-6|TRBV2
CASSWDRGDSNSPLHF
>TRBJ2-7|TRBV19
CASRGGVAYEQYF
>TRBJ1-2|TRBV9
CASSVVTGGDYGYTF
>TRBJ1-2|TRBV6-6
CASSTQGQGGYTF
>TRBJ2-1|TRBV28
CASSFSVSSYNEQFF
>TRBJ2-2|TRBV27
CASSSERGGGTGELFF
>TRBJ2-7|TRBV13
CASSTRDLYEQYF
>TRBJ2-7|TRBV27
CASSYGSGRAYEQYF
>TRBJ1-1|TRBV5-1
CASSNTGVMNTEAFF
>TRBJ2-3|TRBV27
CASSLTLAESLRDTQYF
>TRBJ2-7|TRBV7-6
CASSLGDSTTYEQYF
>TRBJ2-6|TRBV7-3
CASSARGVEAGANVLTF
>TRBJ1-1|TRBV9
CASSATGVKNTEAFF
>TRBJ1-5|TRBV28
CASSYTNQPQHF
>TRBJ2-5|TRBV5-1
CASRASGGQETQYF
>TRBJ1-2|TRBV5-5
CASSAGQGIDYGYTF
>TRBJ1-5|TRBV2
CASRTGNQPQHF
>TRBJ2-1|TRBV7-9
CASSLSSRTGRRGYNEQFF
>TRBJ2-7|TRBV24-1
CATSDAVSDEQYF
>TRBJ1-1|TRBV5-6
CASSFTGGGGAFF
>TRBJ1-1|TRBV5-4
CASSHWGREATEAFF
>TRBJ2-1|TRBV3-1/TRBV3-2
CASYASGGTGSYNEQFF
>TRBJ2-7|TRBV10-3
CAISHGTSGIYEQYF
>TRBJ1-6|TRBV30
CALQQGTDNSPLHF
>TRBJ1-1|TRBV18
CASSSTQGWAFF
>TRBJ1-5|TRBV27
CASSSGSSNQPQHF
>TRBJ1-1|TRBV5-1
CASSSGRDILNTEAFF
>TRBJ2-7|TRBV30
CAWRQREINEQYF
>TRBJ2-7|TRBV6-5
CASSPQTGYFDEQYF
>TRBJ1-3|TRBV2
CASSQDRGSGNTIYF
>TRBJ2-5|TRBV4-2
CASSQGHLLGETQYF
>TRBJ1-5|TRBV30
CAWSEGRVNQPQHF
>TRBJ2-7|TRBV24-1
CATSDPGQGAHEQYF
>TRBJ1-1|TRBV9
CASSVGQGVTEAFF
>TRBJ2-7|TRBV7-2
CASSLYPQREASRSYEQYF
>TRBJ1-2|TRBV2
CASSELVNYGYTF